Below are 7 T cell receptor beta chains sequenced from a single sample in a study of T-cell reconstitution after alpha-beta-depleted transplantation in children. Unique molecular identifiers were incorporated when the TCRbeta library was constructed. TCRdb used MiXCR to reprocess the PCR reads, holding one entry per CDR3 protein. The repertoire holds a few hundred thousand distinct CDR3 sequences, 25% to 30% seen once, with around 36% in the top ten. The starting material was PBMCs, obtained before TCRalphabeta/CD19-depleted stem cell transplant. The origin of the receptors is a boy under three years old with Wiskott-Aldrich syndrome, due to receive a stem cell transplant.

This clonotype was detected only a few times. The rearrangement uses TRBV19 and TRBJ2-1, with TRBD2 identical over 12 bases. Per the germline V gene, CDR1 is LNHDA and CDR2 is SQIVND (reference sequence). The CDR3 is 18 residues long. V was pared by 1 base and J by 6 bases, with 10 bases of the junction left unmatched. DNA for the CDR3: TGTGCCAGTAGTATAGGCGCTAGCGGGAGGGTACTGTCCAATGAGCAGTTCTTC. Its protein product is CASSIGASGRVLSNEQFF.

The rearrangement joins TRBV11-2 to TRBJ2-3; D unclear. Trimming took off 5 bases at V and 0 bases at J, with 12 bases between the two ends. CDR1 and CDR2 from the germline V gene are SGHAT and FQNNGV. There are 15 residues in the CDR3. The CDR3 reads CASSPPAPSTDTQYF. CDR3 DNA sequence: TGTGCCAGCAGCCCCCCTGCTCCTAGCACAGATACGCAGTATTTT.

The V call is TRBV3-1, the J call TRBJ1-2, with TRBD1 matching over 7 bases. The trim removed 4 bases at V and 5 bases at J, leaving 10 bases unmatched. Germline V lookup: CDR1 LGHDT, CDR2 YNNKEL (reference sequence). The CDR3 spans 15 residues. The CDR3 loop reads CASSPDPSGGYGYTF. The CDR3 DNA reads as TGTGCCAGCAGCCCCGATCCCTCAGGGGGTTATGGCTACACCTTC. Variable domain in full (rest from reference TRBV3-1 and TRBJ1-2): DTAVSQTPKYLVTQMGNDKSIKCEQNLGHDTMYWYKQDSKKFLKIMFSYNNKELIINETVPNRFSPKSPDKAHLNLHINSLELGDSAVYFCASSPDPSGGYGYTFGSGTRLTVV.

This clonotype was seen a handful of times. CDR3 sequence reads: CSARDGGDRVNEQYF. In nucleotides, the CDR3 is TGCAGTGCTAGAGATGGAGGGGACAGGGTAAACGAGCAGTACTTC. The J gene is TRBJ2-7, the V gene TRBV20-1; 9 bases fit TRBD1. V shed 0 bases, J shed 5 bases, and the junction held 8 bases outside the gene matches. The length of the CDR3 is 15 residues. Germline CDR1 and CDR2: DFQATT and SNEGSKA (reference sequence).

This clonotype turned up a few times. J is TRBJ2-7 and V is TRBV2, with 9 bases identical to TRBD1. CDR1 is SNHLY, CDR2 FYNNEI, per germline. The CDR3 contains 13 residues. The V and J ends lost 8 bases and 3 bases, in that order; junction bases with no gene match: 5. The DNA of the CDR3 is TGTGCCAGCGGTTGGACAGGGGACTACGAGCAGTACTTC. This translates into CASGWTGDYEQYF.

V is TRBV20-1 and J is TRBJ2-7, with D possibly called TRBD1 or TRBD2 (5 bases each). Germline loops: CDR1 DFQATT, CDR2 SNEGSKA (reference sequence). Between the trimmed V and J ends, which lost 7 bases and 0 bases, there was a span of 16 bases. There are 14 residues in the CDR3. CDR3 residues: CSVKTGTDSYEQYF. CDR3 nucleotide sequence: TGCAGTGTTAAAACCGGGACGGACTCCTACGAGCAGTACTTC.

This chain joins TRBV6-5 and TRBJ2-1; D is ambiguous. The V end lost 0 bases, the J end lost 9 bases, and 9 bases lay between the germline ends. This CDR3 is built from 13 residues. Germline V CDR1 and CDR2: MNHEY, SVGAGI. The CDR3 DNA reads TGTGCCAGCAGTTACTCGATTAATGGTGAGCAGTTCTTC. Protein: CASSYSINGEQFF.